This T cell receptor (beta chain) appears in the sequencing data of a study of blood T cell repertoires in COVID-19. Some clones are missing from TCRdb's copy, which holds only in-frame ones; the method was immunoSEQ multiplex PCR. The profile shows fewer than 110,000 clones, roughly 90% of them singletons. The germline CDR1 and CDR2 sequences are MDHEN and SYDVKM. CDR3 length: 20 residues. Trimming cost V 3 bases and J 3 bases, with 28 bases left between them. The clonotype comes from a man aged 40-49 years with active or convalescent COVID-19. Sequenced: peripheral blood. The rearrangement links TRBV28 to TRBJ2-3; the D gene is possibly TRBD2 (8 bases). The CDR3 region has the DNA TGTGCCAGCAGTTTTGGACAGGCAGTTTTTAGCGGGGACTTGACAGATACGCAGTATTTT. Its translation is CASSFGQAVFSGDLTDTQYF.